This T cell receptor (beta chain) emerged from a study of cytomegalovirus exposure and HLA in healthy donors. General observations from the study: In a later analysis, the majority of CMV-associated beta chains seemingly showed HLA restriction. Several of the most significant clusters were apparently associated with common viral pathogens in a later analysis.

The PCR contained 60 Vbeta and 13 Jbeta primers. The protocol was immunoSEQ multiplex PCR, while the TCRdb copy is restricted to in-frame clones and leaves out a portion. The table shows roughly 100,000 clones, with approximately 66% occurring only once. This clone appeared a single time. What it binds is unknown. Germline V gives CDR1 MNHEY, CDR2 SMNVEV (reference sequence). Trimming left V 8 bases short and J 0 bases short, with 17 bases between. This CDR3 contains 15 residues. The donors, nominally healthy at sampling, likely had unrecorded immune exposures. The sequenced sample was PBMCs. This TCR came from a woman between 50 and 59 years old in good health and CMV-seronegative. The gene calls are TRBV27 and TRBJ2-7; possible D gene TRBD2, 5 bases. In DNA form, the CDR3 reads TGTGCCAGCGCAAAACTAGGCCAAAGCTCCTACGAGCAGTACTTC. It yields the protein CASAKLGQSSYEQYF.